The clone carrying this T cell receptor beta chain came up once. What it binds is unknown. CDR3 size: 16 residues. Trimming at V came to 1 base and at J to 4 bases, leaving 7 bases not matched to a gene. The germline V gene encodes CDR1 LGHNA and CDR2 YSLEER. The sample comes from a study of T-cell memory formation after mild COVID-19. Study-wide results and caveats: Pre-infection memory carried some responding clones, suggesting that cross-reactive memory joined. CD8+ contracting clones occupied EMRA, while CD4+ ones occupied mainly CM and EM. Later expanders leaned CD4+, whereas day 15 to 85 contracting clones were balanced CD4/CD8.

5'RACE primed at constant segments yielded TCR alpha and TCR beta cDNA libraries bearing sample barcodes and UMIs. TCRdb processed the 5' RACE reads anew with MiXCR; each CDR3 protein has one entry. Of roughly 110,000 distinct CDR3 sequences in the sample, around 15% were seen once. The clonotype originates from a man between 18 and 29 years old who had mild COVID-19 (a few samples of this study predate the infection). Cell type and time point are not known. Sequencing was carried out using PBMCs or a T cell subset sorted from them (not recorded which). The chain links TRBV4-3 to TRBJ1-2; 9 bases match TRBD1. DNA for the CDR3: TGCGCCAGCAGCCAAGGGGGGACAGGGTATGGCTATGGCTACACCTTC. Its translation: CASSQGGTGYGYGYTF.